These 26 T cell receptor beta chains came from one sample sequenced in a study of beta chain features in type 1 diabetes. All of the isolated RNA was reverse transcribed, so expressed TCRB transcripts were sequenced. Method: immunoSEQ multiplex PCR; TCRdb's copy keeps in-frame clones and lacks some. The sample includes around 250,000 clones, 68% seen only once; the top ten take almost 0.055%. The sample was naive CD4+ T cells from blood. The receptors stem from a man aged 30 to 39 in good health.

Only one count was recorded for this clone. This chain uses TRBV29-1 with TRBJ2-1; 8 nucleotides align to TRBD2. The CDR3 contains 13 residues. Germline CDR1 and CDR2: SQVTM and ANQGSEA. Losses at the gene ends were 4 bases for V and 7 bases for J; bases not matched to a gene: 6. The DNA of the CDR3 is TGCAGCGTTGCCGGGAGGGCCCGTAATGAGCAGTTCTTC. It specifies CSVAGRARNEQFF.

Only a few counts were recorded for this clone. This chain joins TRBV13 and TRBJ1-1; D is perhaps TRBD1 (5 bases). CDR1 and CDR2 from the germline V gene are PRHDT and FYEKMQ (reference sequence). This CDR3 has 14 residues. Between the trimmed V and J ends, which lost 1 base and 3 bases, there was a span of 9 bases. CDR3 protein: CASSLVTADTEAFF. Written as DNA, the CDR3 is TGTGCCAGCAGCTTAGTGACAGCGGACACTGAAGCTTTCTTT.

The chain uses TRBV7-2 and TRBJ1-5; no clear D. The CDR3 is 14 amino acids. V shed 1 base and J shed 2 bases, with 6 bases lying between them. Germline CDR1 and CDR2: SGHTA and FQGNSA. DNA of the CDR3: TGTGCCAGCAGCTTAGTCCAGGGCAATCAGCCCCAGCATTTT. Protein product: CASSLVQGNQPQHF.

This chain's CDR3 is CSAMIAAGYGEQYF. Here the CDR3 DNA reads TGCAGCGCCATGATAGCGGCGGGTTACGGCGAGCAGTACTTC. This chain links TRBV29-1 with TRBJ2-7; maybe TRBD2 (6 bases). The V gene lost 7 bases and the J gene lost 6 bases, with 22 bases spanning the gap. This CDR3 has 14 amino acids. Per the germline V gene, CDR1 is SQVTM and CDR2 is ANQGSEA.

V and J are TRBV2 and TRBJ2-1; D is unresolved. The V end lost 6 bases, the J end lost 4 bases, and 4 bases lay between the germline ends. Germline values: CDR1 SNHLY, CDR2 FYNNEI. This CDR3 is 11 amino acids long. In DNA, the CDR3 is TGTGCCAGCAGGCTGTACAATGAGCAGTTCTTC. It yields the protein CASRLYNEQFF. Complete variable domain (other parts from reference TRBV2 and TRBJ2-1): EPEVTQTPSHQVTQMGQEVILRCVPISNHLYFYWYRQILGQKVEFLVSFYNNEISEKSEIFDDQFSVERPDGSNFTLKIRSTKLEDSAMYFCASRLYNEQFFGPGTRLTVL.

This chain uses TRBV28 with TRBJ2-5; 9 nucleotides line up with TRBD2. Germline CDR1 MDHEN, CDR2 SYDVKM. With 6 bases clipped from V and 10 bases from J, the junction kept 15 bases outside the gene matches. The CDR3 totals 15 residues. CDR3 DNA sequence: TGTGCCAGCAGCCCGGGGAGTAGCGGGAGTCGGGACCAGTACTTC. Its protein is CASSPGSSGSRDQYF. Full variable domain (missing parts from reference TRBV28 and TRBJ2-5): DVKVTQSSRYLVKRTGEKVFLECVQDMDHENMFWYRQDPGLGLRLIYFSYDVKMKEKGDIPEGYSVSREKKERFSLILESASTNQTSMYLCASSPGSSGSRDQYFGPGTRLLVL.

Points on this clone: This same CDR3 is encoded by further DNA sequences in the sample. The chain joins TRBV27 to TRBJ2-3, with D hard to call. V was clipped by 6 bases and J by 3 bases, with 4 bases between them. Germline CDR1 is MNHEY and CDR2 is SMNVEV (reference sequence). The CDR3 extends over 11 amino acids. The CDR3 nucleotides read TGTGCCAGCAGAAGAACAGATACGCAGTATTTT. It is translated as CASRRTDTQYF.

The chain recombines TRBV15 with TRBJ2-5; 7 positions agree with TRBD2. The CDR3 sequence is 16 residues long. Unmatched junction bases numbered 5, after V lost 0 bases and J lost 1 base. Germline loops: CDR1 LNHNV, CDR2 YYDKDF (reference sequence). The CDR3 DNA is TGTGCCACCAGCAGAGATGGGAGGGGTGGCCAAGAGACCCAGTACTTC. This encodes CATSRDGRGGQETQYF.

The V call is TRBV14, the J call TRBJ2-2; tentatively, D is TRBD2 (6 bases). V was pared by 10 bases and J by 4 bases, with 16 bases between. Looked up from germline, CDR1 is SGHDN and CDR2 is FVKESK. The CDR3 sequence is 14 residues long. This CDR3 is CATGPRLGTGELFF. CDR3 coding DNA: TGTGCCACCGGGCCCCGACTAGGCACCGGGGAGCTGTTTTTT.

In this sample, this clone turned up a few times. This chain connects TRBV29-1 to TRBJ2-4; TRBD1 matches at 8 bases. CDR1 SQVTM and CDR2 ANQGSEA come from the germline V gene. Trimming at V came to 5 bases and at J to 0 bases, leaving 3 bases not matched to a gene. This CDR3 region has 14 residues. DNA of the CDR3: TGCAGCGTTCAGGGGGCCCTAGCCAAAAACATTCAGTACTTC. Its protein is CSVQGALAKNIQYF. Filled out from reference TRBV29-1 and TRBJ2-4, the complete variable domain reads SAVISQKPSRDICQRGTSLTIQCQVDSQVTMMFWYRQQPGQSLTLIATANQGSEATYESGFVIDKFPISRPNLTFSTLTVSNMSPEDSSIYLCSVQGALAKNIQYFGAGTRLSVL.

This clone was detected a few times. The rearrangement links TRBV29-1 to TRBJ2-7; unclear D gene. V was clipped by 7 bases and J by 6 bases, with 16 bases between them. CDR1 is SQVTM and CDR2 is ANQGSEA in the germline V gene. The length of the CDR3 is 12 residues. The CDR3 DNA sequence: TGCAGCGGCGGACCGGGCGTGGGCGAGCAGTACTTC. Translating gives CSGGPGVGEQYF.

The chain uses TRBV15 and TRBJ2-7; 7 bases fit TRBD2. From germline, CDR1 is LNHNV and CDR2 YYDKDF (reference sequence). CDR3 length: 17 amino acids. V gave up 1 base and J gave up 6 bases; unmatched junction bases: 15. The CDR3 reads CATSRGETRLAAAEQYF. DNA for the CDR3: TGTGCCACCAGCAGAGGGGAGACACGACTAGCAGCGGCCGAGCAGTACTTC.

The chain joins TRBV29-1 to TRBJ2-3; D is ambiguous. Per the germline V gene, CDR1 is SQVTM and CDR2 is ANQGSEA. V was cut by 2 bases and J by 3 bases, with 6 bases left in between. This CDR3 spans 12 amino acids. The CDR3 DNA follows: TGCAGCGTTGAAATCCAGACAGATACGCAGTATTTT. Its protein product is CSVEIQTDTQYF.

This sequence joins TRBV30 and TRBJ2-4, with D perhaps given as TRBD1 or TRBD2 (5 bases each). The V end lost 5 bases, the J end lost 6 bases, and 20 bases lay between the germline ends. The CDR3 contains 15 residues. Germline CDR1 GTSNPN, CDR2 SVGIG (reference sequence). As DNA, the CDR3 is TGTGCCTGGTCGCCGGACACCCAGAGGGGAAACATTCAGTACTTC. Its translation: CAWSPDTQRGNIQYF.

In its sample, this clone was seen a few times. The chain is built from TRBV30 and TRBJ2-5; 7 bases align to TRBD1. The CDR3 has 15 residues. After removal of 3 bases from V and 5 bases from J, the junction contained 12 bases not matched to a gene. Per the germline V gene, CDR1 is GTSNPN and CDR2 is SVGIG (reference sequence). In nucleotides, the CDR3 is TGTGCCTGGAGGCAAGGCCTGGGACAGACGGAGACCCAGTACTTC. Residues: CAWRQGLGQTETQYF.

This chain joins TRBV30 and TRBJ1-1; D not resolved. This CDR3 is 14 amino acids long. The ends were cut back, 0 bases at V and 1 base at J, with 9 bases in the middle. Germline assignment: CDR1 GTSNPN and CDR2 SVGIG (reference sequence). The CDR3 DNA reads TGTGCCTGGAGTGTACGTAAGGGGAACACTGAAGCTTTCTTT. This translates into CAWSVRKGNTEAFF. Looking up the rest from reference TRBV30 and TRBJ1-1 gives the full variable domain: SQTIHQWPATLVQPVGSPLSLECTVEGTSNPNLYWYRQAAGRGLQLLFYSVGIGQISSEVPQNLSASRPQDRQFILSSKKLLLSDSGFYLCAWSVRKGNTEAFFGQGTRLTVV.

The chain employs TRBV2 and TRBJ2-1; tentative D call: TRBD2 (6 bases). Germline V lookup: CDR1 SNHLY, CDR2 FYNNEI. Trimming took off 7 bases at V and 8 bases at J, with 12 bases between the two ends. The CDR3 sequence is 12 residues long. CDR3 loop: CASNRERDEQFF. The CDR3 region has the DNA TGTGCCAGCAACCGGGAGAGGGATGAGCAGTTCTTC.

The CDR3: CASSLGDSLLTDTQYF. The CDR3, as DNA: TGCGCCAGCAGCTTGGGGGACTCTCTATTAACAGATACGCAGTATTTT. V usage is TRBV5-1 and J usage is TRBJ2-3, with D perhaps matching TRBD2 (6 bases). Germline CDR1 reads SGHRS; CDR2 reads YFSETQ. V dropped 0 bases and J dropped 3 bases, with 14 bases sitting between them. The CDR3 is made up of 16 amino acids. The variable domain in full, completed from reference TRBV5-1 and TRBJ2-3, reads KAGVTQTPRYLIKTRGQQVTLSCSPISGHRSVSWYQQTPGQGLQFLFEYFSETQRNKGNFPGRFSGRQFSNSRSEMNVSTLELGDSALYLCASSLGDSLLTDTQYFGPGTRLTVL.

There are a few counts of this clone. The V gene is TRBV5-1, the J gene TRBJ2-3; D gene ambiguous. The CDR3 loop spans 14 amino acids. Germline values: CDR1 SGHRS, CDR2 YFSETQ. Trimming stripped 7 bases from V and 0 bases from J, with 12 bases between. This CDR3 reads CASRAAPSTDTQYF. The CDR3 region has the DNA TGCGCCAGCCGTGCAGCGCCAAGCACAGATACGCAGTATTTT.

The V and J genes are TRBV7-2 and TRBJ2-3; TRBD1 matches 9 bases. CDR3 length: 15 residues. After removal of 1 base from V and 6 bases from J, the junction contained 5 bases not matched to a gene. Germline V gives CDR1 SGHTA, CDR2 FQGNSA. For the CDR3, the DNA is TGTGCCAGCAGCTTAGGGGACAGGGAGAGGGATACGCAGTATTTT. Amino acids: CASSLGDRERDTQYF.

This clone was counted once. The chain combines TRBV30 with TRBJ1-3; tentatively, D is TRBD1 (5 bases). Trimming cost V 0 bases and J 0 bases, with 9 bases left between them. The CDR3 totals 15 residues. In germline, CDR1 is GTSNPN, CDR2 SVGIG (reference sequence). CDR3 sequence reads: CAWSVAGTSGNTIYF. CDR3 bases: TGTGCCTGGAGTGTCGCGGGGACCTCTGGAAACACCATATATTTT.

Concerning this clone itself: This same CDR3 is encoded by further DNA sequences in the sample. The J gene is TRBJ2-3, the V gene TRBV30; no reliable D call. V lost 0 bases and J 0 bases, leaving 1 base between the germline ends. The germline gives CDR1 GTSNPN, CDR2 SVGIG (reference sequence). The CDR3 sequence is 12 residues long. In DNA form, the CDR3 reads TGTGCCTGGAGTGTCAGCACAGATACGCAGTATTTT. Encoded protein: CAWSVSTDTQYF.

The chain combines TRBV27 with TRBJ2-1; 7 positions match TRBD1. CDR1 and CDR2 from the germline V gene are MNHEY and SMNVEV (reference sequence). The V gene end was trimmed by 5 bases and the J gene end by 8 bases; junction bases not matched to a gene: 3. The CDR3 spans 12 residues. The CDR3 loop reads CASSRGGDEQFF. Written as DNA, the CDR3 is TGTGCCAGCAGTCGAGGGGGCGATGAGCAGTTCTTC.

The gene calls are TRBV10-2 and TRBJ2-7; TRBD1 might be the D (7 bases). CDR1 and CDR2 from the germline V gene are WSHSY and SAAADI. V was cut by 6 bases and J by 4 bases, with 34 bases left in between. The CDR3 contains 20 residues. CDR3 sequence: CASRGAGRGGRGSAGYEQYF. The CDR3 DNA reads as TGCGCCAGCAGGGGTGCGGGTCGAGGCGGCAGGGGGAGTGCGGGGTACGAGCAGTACTTC.

The chain carries TRBV30 and TRBJ2-3; the D is unclear. CDR1 and CDR2 (germline): GTSNPN, SVGIG (reference sequence). The CDR3 extends over 12 amino acids. Trimming removed 2 bases at V and 5 bases at J, with 8 bases between. DNA of the CDR3: TGTGCCTGGAGTCCGTCAGGAGATACGCAGTATTTT. It yields the protein CAWSPSGDTQYF.

This clone showed up just a few times. This sequence joins TRBV20-1 and TRBJ2-7; maybe TRBD1 (5 bases). CDR3 length: 11 residues. CDR1 is DFQATT, CDR2 SNEGSKA, per germline (reference sequence). With 3 bases removed from V and 4 bases from J, the gap between germline ends came to 7 bases. CDR3 sequence: CSARRQYEQYF. The CDR3 nucleotides are TGCAGTGCTAGGCGACAGTACGAGCAGTACTTC.